What follows is one TCR beta chain and its context. The antigen is not known. Patients with a history of autoimmune disease or on systemic immunosuppression were excluded. The protocol was immunoSEQ multiplex PCR, while the TCRdb copy is restricted to in-frame clones and leaves out a portion. Of some 70,000 clones in the sample, around 80% were seen once. The sample belongs to a study of OX40 agonist ivuxolimab in advanced cancers. Study details: Those treated in dose escalation had hepatocellular carcinoma, melanoma, renal cell cancer or head and neck cancer. Cohort: approximately 79% men, mean age around 61, aged about 23 to 79.

Points from the study as a whole: The work left the antigen specificity of expanded peripheral T cells undetermined.

From germline, CDR1 is LNHDA and CDR2 SQIVND (reference sequence). The CDR3 is made up of 14 amino acids. V was pared by 8 bases and J by 11 bases, with 14 bases of the junction left unmatched. Here the sequenced sample was CD4+ or CD8+ T cells sorted from blood, taken in a trial of the OX40 agonist ivuxolimab. This chain links TRBV19 with TRBJ1-1; 10 bases line up with TRBD1. The sequence derives from an adult with an advanced solid tumor such as melanoma, head and neck, liver or kidney cancer. CDR3 coding DNA: TGTGCCAGTTCAGACAGGGGGCTCTCTGATTGGGCTTTCTTT. Its translation: CASSDRGLSDWAFF.